The next 7 T cell receptor beta chains were all read from a single sample in a study of T cell repertoires in cytomegalovirus infection. MiXCR, applied by TCRdb to the reads, yields one record per CDR3 protein. The sample has hundreds of thousands of distinct CDR3 sequences, about a tenth seen once. The sample comprised PBMCs. All receptors derive from a human donor in good health (CMV status not recorded). Some clones in this sample may be carry-over from other donors' samples.

There are many counts of this clonotype. The chain uses TRBV14 and TRBJ1-2; 8 nucleotides line up with TRBD1. V lost 1 base to trimming and J lost 4 bases; unmatched junction nucleotides: 8. There are 16 residues in the CDR3. In germline, CDR1 is SGHDN, CDR2 FVKESK. CDR3 residues: CASSQGGQGFRYGYTF. The CDR3 DNA is TGTGCCAGCAGCCAAGGTGGACAGGGTTTCCGCTATGGCTACACCTTC.

This chain links TRBV5-4 with TRBJ1-1; TRBD1 is a possible D gene (6 bases). V lost 0 bases and J lost 2, with 17 bases in between. The CDR3 sequence is 17 residues long. In germline, CDR1 is SGHNT, CDR2 YYREEE (reference sequence). The CDR3 region has the DNA TGTGCCAGCAGCTTGGCCCGGGCCAGGGGAAGAAACACTGAAGCTTTCTTT. Encoded protein: CASSLARARGRNTEAFF.

This clonotype was counted many times. The chain carries TRBV6-1 and TRBJ2-3, with a weak D call TRBD2 (6 bases). This CDR3 contains 12 residues. Germline CDR1 MNHNS, CDR2 SASEGT. Trimming left V 6 bases short and J 6 bases short, with 10 bases between. This chain's CDR3 is CASRDAGDTQYF. The CDR3 DNA reads TGTGCCAGCAGGGACGCGGGGGATACGCAGTATTTT.

This clonotype was counted at least ten times. V gene TRBV12-3 or TRBV12-4 combines with J gene TRBJ2-2; D is unresolved. Trimming shortened V by 7 bases and J by 0 bases, and 9 bases separated the two germline ends. This CDR3 is 14 amino acids long. Written as DNA, the CDR3 is TGTGCCAGCAACCTTTACACGAACACCGGGGAGCTGTTTTTT. Its translation: CASNLYTNTGELFF.

This clonotype was picked up many times. The chain combines TRBV5-4 with TRBJ1-2; possibly TRBD1 for D (6 bases). The CDR3 is 16 amino acids. Germline CDR1 and CDR2: SGHNT and YYREEE (reference sequence). Between the trimmed V and J ends, which lost 5 bases and 1 base, there was a span of 18 bases. The CDR3 loop is CASRPPSGGLNYGYTF. The CDR3 coding sequence is TGTGCCAGCAGGCCGCCCTCGGGGGGCCTTAACTATGGCTACACCTTC.

This clonotype was counted many times. The gene calls are TRBV20-1 and TRBJ2-5; 11 nucleotides agree with TRBD2. This CDR3 spans 15 amino acids. Losses at the gene ends were 2 bases for V and 5 bases for J; bases not matched to a gene: 7. CDR1 and CDR2 from the germline V gene are DFQATT and SNEGSKA (reference sequence). CDR3 DNA: TGCAGTGCTAGACGACTAGCGGGGAGGGGGGAGACCCAGTACTTC. Its protein product is CSARRLAGRGETQYF.

This clonotype showed up many times. The chain links TRBV7-8 to TRBJ2-1; TRBD1 aligns across 7 bases. V was clipped by 6 bases and J by 7 bases; unmatched bases: 3. Germline-derived CDR1 and CDR2 are SGHVS and FQNEAQ. This CDR3 has 12 residues. CDR3 sequence: CASSRQGNEQFF. The DNA of the CDR3 is TGTGCCAGCAGTCGACAGGGAAATGAGCAGTTCTTC. The full variable domain, in which reference TRBV7-8 and TRBJ2-1 provide the parts outside the CDR3, is GAGVSQSPRYKVAKRGQDVALRCDPISGHVSLFWYQQALGQGPEFLTYFQNEAQLDKSGLPSDRFFAERPEGSVSTLKIQRTQQEDSAVYLCASSRQGNEQFFGPGTRLTVL.